This T cell receptor beta chain came from a study of shared clonotypes between healthy human individuals. On this clone itself: Its antigen is not known.

The study, taken as a whole, reports: Larger estimated richness was generally seen in naive subsets than in memory subsets.

Trimming took off 5 bases at V and 0 bases at J, with 11 bases between the two ends. Per the germline V gene, CDR1 is MDHEN and CDR2 is SYDVKM. CDR3 length equals 15 residues. Profiling relied on immunoSEQ multiplex PCR, and the TCRdb table lists in-frame clones only, not all of them. There are about 2.4 million clones in the sample; more than 85% occur only once, and 0.36% lies in the top ten. This chain joins TRBV28 and TRBJ2-4; D possibly uses TRBD1 or TRBD2 (6 bases each). The source material was naive CD4+ T cells from PBMCs. Subset denoted: CD45RA+ positively selected. The clonotype comes from a man aged 18 to 30 in good health. Some clones in this sample may be carry-over from other donors' samples. CDR3 nucleotides: TGTGCCAGCAGTCTCAGGGGACTAGCCAAAAACATTCAGTACTTC. It codes for CASSLRGLAKNIQYF. Full variable domain (outside the CDR3, taken from reference TRBV28 and TRBJ2-4): DVKVTQSSRYLVKRTGEKVFLECVQDMDHENMFWYRQDPGLGLRLIYFSYDVKMKEKGDIPEGYSVSREKKERFSLILESASTNQTSMYLCASSLRGLAKNIQYFGAGTRLSVL.